The entry that follows covers one T cell receptor beta chain sequence. The antigen is not known. Assay used: immunoSEQ multiplex PCR; TCRdb lists only in-frame clones, some missing. The sample shows about 86,000 clones, around 85% of them seen only once. This sample is part of a study of OX40 agonist ivuxolimab in advanced cancers. Study summary: The dose-escalation cohort had hepatocellular carcinoma, melanoma, renal cell or head and neck cancer.

This CDR3 region has 15 residues. Study-level points and caveats: CD8+ T cells were the subset that, on average, had more expanded clones than CD4+.

Blood sampling took place at baseline, cycle 4 day 1, and cycle 7 day 1. The sequences come from CD4+ or CD8+ T cells sorted from blood, collected in a trial of the OX40 agonist ivuxolimab. This chain connects TRBV12-1 to TRBJ2-7; TRBD2 reflects the table's D call only, with no check against the DNA. TRBV12-1 is reported as a pseudogene. The TCR comes from an adult with an advanced solid tumor such as melanoma, head and neck, liver or kidney cancer. The CDR3 sequence: CASSDVPRGSYEQYF. The CDR3 bases are TGTGCCAGCAGCGACGTCCCGAGAGGCTCCTACGAGCAGTACTTC.